This T cell receptor beta chain was observed in a study of blood T cell repertoires in COVID-19. Overall study context: Collection of acute and convalescent COVID-19 samples took place in the United States, Italy and Spain. The cDNA or gDNA used as material had been derived from T cells, B-cell-depleted T cells, or PBMCs.

Original data processing: Estimated nucleated cell counts came from reference gene primer amplification. TCRdb's table, derived via immunoSEQ multiplex PCR, lists solely in-frame clones and lacks some. V, J and clone size were drawn from that table, and D and trimming were deduced from the DNA. This sample has over 100,000 clones, with 84% found just once. This CDR3 has 15 amino acids. The V gene's germline CDR1 is SGHKS and CDR2 YYEKEE (reference sequence). Trimming took off 0 bases at V and 1 base at J, with 10 bases between the two ends. The chain uses TRBV5-5 and TRBJ1-1, with TRBD1 as a possible D gene (5 bases). The sequenced sample was peripheral blood. This receptor was identified in a woman aged 50 to 60 with acute or convalescent COVID-19. This CDR3 reads CASSLGQGRNTEAFF. The CDR3 nucleotides are TGTGCCAGCAGCTTGGGGCAGGGAAGGAACACTGAAGCTTTCTTT. The entire variable domain, with the rest obtained from reference TRBV5-5 and TRBJ1-1, is as follows: DAGVTQSPTHLIKTRGQQVTLRCSPISGHKSVSWYQQVLGQGPQFIFQYYEKEERGRGNFPDRFSARQFPNYSSELNVNALLLGDSALYLCASSLGQGRNTEAFFGQGTRLTVV.